These T cell receptor beta chains were read from a single sample in a study. Each CDR3 protein is one row after TCRdb ran MiXCR on the 5' RACE reads. The sample consists of around 190 distinct CDR3 sequences, about 17% of them appearing once. Sequencing was performed on effector memory T cells from blood PBMCs. These receptors were obtained from a male donor with HIV. Both conserved end residues are part of each CDR3. Fields, in order: V gene, clone size, J gene, D gene, CDR3 DNA, CDR3 protein. D genes are given only for firm matches. The listing skips clone size in some rows; elsewhere it reads once, few, many or a size class.

V: TRBV5-1
size: NA
J: TRBJ1-6
D: NA
DNA: TGCGCCAGCAGCCATGACAGGACCGACACCCTCCACTTT
CDR3: CASSHDRTDTLHF

V: TRBV7-2
size: NA
J: TRBJ2-2
D: NA
DNA: TGTGCCAGCAGCGTACAGGGATCGGGCGGGGAGCTGTTTTTT
CDR3: CASSVQGSGGELFF

V: TRBV2
size: few
J: TRBJ2-1
D: TRBD2
DNA: TGTGCCAGCTCTGACGGGAGGGTAAGGGGGGAGCAGTTCTTC
CDR3: CASSDGRVRGEQFF

V: TRBV4-2
size: few
J: TRBJ2-1
D: TRBD2
DNA: TGTGCCAGCAGTCTGACTAGCGGGGGACACAATGAGCAGTTCTTC
CDR3: CASSLTSGGHNEQFF

V: TRBV13
size: NA
J: TRBJ2-7
D: NA
DNA: TGTGCCAGCAGCCCCGACATCCAGCAGTACTTC
CDR3: CASSPDIQQYF

V: TRBV18
size: few
J: TRBJ2-5
D: TRBD2
DNA: TGTGCCAGCTCACCCGCCGTGGGAGGGCGGCAAGAGACCCAGTACTTC
CDR3: CASSPAVGGRQETQYF

V: TRBV10-1
size: NA
J: TRBJ1-1
D: NA
DNA: TGCGCCAGCAGTGAGAACACTGAAGCTTTCTTT
CDR3: CASSENTEAFF

V: TRBV29-1
size: few
J: TRBJ2-2
D: TRBD2
DNA: TGCAGCGCTACGAGACTAGCGGGAGTGAGTTCGGGGGGCACCGGGGAGCTGTTTTTT
CDR3: CSATRLAGVSSGGTGELFF

V: TRBV9
size: few
J: TRBJ2-7
D: TRBD1
DNA: TGTGCCAGCAGCGGCCAGGGGGCCTACGAGCAGTACTTC
CDR3: CASSGQGAYEQYF

V: TRBV4-2
size: NA
J: TRBJ2-2
D: NA
DNA: TGTGCCAGCAGCCCGCAACTAGTTTCGGGGGAGCTGTTTTTT
CDR3: CASSPQLVSGELFF

V: TRBV12-3/TRBV12-4
size: few
J: TRBJ2-7
D: TRBD1
DNA: TGTGCCAGCAGACGGACAGGGACCTCCTACGAGCAGTACTTC
CDR3: CASRRTGTSYEQYF

V: TRBV5-6
size: few
J: TRBJ1-5
D: NA
DNA: TGTGCCAGCAGCTTGAAGGATCAGCCCCAGCATTTT
CDR3: CASSLKDQPQHF

V: TRBV7-9
size: NA
J: TRBJ2-7
D: TRBD2
DNA: TGTGCCAGCAGCTTAGAGCGGGGTTACCCCTACGAGCAGTACTTC
CDR3: CASSLERGYPYEQYF

V: TRBV6-5
size: hyperexpanded
J: TRBJ2-7
D: NA
DNA: TGTGCCAGCAGTTACACCCAGACAGGTTCCTACGAGCAGTACTTC
CDR3: CASSYTQTGSYEQYF

V: TRBV7-9
size: large
J: TRBJ1-2
D: NA
DNA: TGTGCCAGCAGCTTAGCCTATGGATCGGACTACACCTTC
CDR3: CASSLAYGSDYTF

V: TRBV20-1
size: large
J: TRBJ1-3
D: NA
DNA: TGCAGTGCTATTCCGAGCTTCTCTGGAAACACCATATATTTT
CDR3: CSAIPSFSGNTIYF

V: TRBV5-1
size: NA
J: TRBJ2-1
D: NA
DNA: TGCGCCAGCAGCGGAGGGACTCCAGTCGATGAGCAGTTCTTC
CDR3: CASSGGTPVDEQFF

V: TRBV20-1
size: NA
J: TRBJ1-4
D: TRBD1
DNA: TGCAGTGCCGGAGACGACAGGGGATGGGCCGAAAAACTGTTTTTT
CDR3: CSAGDDRGWAEKLFF